Shown below are 15 T cell receptor beta chains from a single sample sequenced in a study of T-cell memory formation after mild COVID-19. TCRdb re-called the 5' RACE reads through MiXCR, storing one row per CDR3 protein. The table lists 150,000 to 200,000 distinct CDR3 sequences, under 20% of them singletons. Material: PBMCs or a T cell subset sorted from them (not recorded which). These receptors came from a man aged 18 to 29 who had mild COVID-19 (a few samples of this study predate the infection). Cell type and time point are not known.

V usage is TRBV3-1 and J usage is TRBJ2-7; no reliable D call. The V end lost 0 bases, the J end lost 5 bases, and 5 bases lay between the germline ends. Germline CDR1 LGHDT, CDR2 YNNKEL (reference sequence). The CDR3 covers 12 residues. Written as DNA, the CDR3 is TGTGCCAGCAGCCAAGAGCCCAACGAGCAGTACTTC. Translated, it gives CASSQEPNEQYF.

V and J are TRBV5-4 and TRBJ2-7; D might be TRBD1 or TRBD2, each matching 5 bases. Trimming cost V 4 bases and J 0 bases, with 11 bases left between them. There are 14 residues in the CDR3. Germline CDR1 and CDR2: SGHNT and YYREEE (reference sequence). The CDR3 is CASSPGTSSYEQYF. CDR3 nucleotide sequence: TGTGCCAGCAGCCCGGGGACGAGCTCCTACGAGCAGTACTTC.

This clonotype was observed a few times. The rearrangement uses TRBV20-1 and TRBJ2-1; D remains unclear. The CDR3 runs to 13 residues. Germline V lookup: CDR1 DFQATT, CDR2 SNEGSKA (reference sequence). Trimming removed 3 bases from V and 6 bases from J, with 12 bases in between. CDR3 residues: CSASILRTNEQFF. CDR3 nucleotide sequence: TGCAGTGCTAGTATACTACGAACCAATGAGCAGTTCTTC.

V is TRBV9 and J is TRBJ2-2; D may be TRBD1 (7 bases). The CDR3 has 15 residues. The V gene's germline CDR1 is SGDLS and CDR2 YYNGEE. Trimming pared 4 bases from V and 3 bases from J, leaving 13 bases between. For the CDR3, the DNA is TGTGCCAGCAGCAGGAGGGGGCTGGACACCGGGGAGCTGTTTTTT. Protein product: CASSRRGLDTGELFF.

The J gene is TRBJ1-1, the V gene TRBV11-1; a weak D match, TRBD1 (6 bases). The germline V gene encodes CDR1 SGHAT and CDR2 FQDESV (reference sequence). This CDR3 is 15 amino acids long. The ends were cut back, 5 bases at V and 6 bases at J, with 19 bases in the middle. In DNA form, the CDR3 reads TGTGCCAGCAGCACTCGCAGGGGAAGCGGGTCTGAAGCTTTCTTT. As protein: CASSTRRGSGSEAFF.

This chain uses TRBV6-4 with TRBJ2-2, with D tentatively TRBD1 or TRBD2 (5 bases each). Trimming removed 4 bases at V and 6 bases at J, with 12 bases between. CDR3 length: 14 amino acids. From germline, CDR1 is MRHNA and CDR2 SNTAGT. CDR3 loop: CASSAQGESGELFF. CDR3 bases: TGTGCCAGCAGTGCCCAGGGAGAGTCCGGGGAGCTGTTTTTT.

This clonotype occurred a few times. The rearrangement links TRBV4-2 to TRBJ2-7; possibly TRBD2 for D (6 bases). Germline loops: CDR1 LGHNA, CDR2 YNFKEQ. V shed 4 bases and J shed 7 bases, with 17 bases lying between them. The CDR3 is 14 amino acids. The CDR3, as DNA: TGTGCCAGCAGCCGGGACTCGAAAACTCGAGAGCAGTACTTC. This gives the protein CASSRDSKTREQYF.

This clonotype was counted a few times. The V and J genes are TRBV11-2 and TRBJ1-1, with no clear D. Trimming shortened V by 0 bases and J by 5 bases, and 10 bases separated the two germline ends. The CDR3 extends over 14 amino acids. Germline V gene sequence: CDR1 SGHAT, CDR2 FQNNGV. The CDR3: CASSLDPTSTEAFF. In DNA form, the CDR3 reads TGTGCCAGCAGCTTAGATCCCACGTCGACTGAAGCTTTCTTT.

The genes are TRBV6-5 and TRBJ1-4; TRBD1 might be the D (5 bases). CDR3 length equals 16 residues. In germline, CDR1 is MNHEY, CDR2 SVGAGI. With 4 bases removed from V and 0 bases from J, the gap between germline ends came to 12 bases. The CDR3 DNA reads TGTGCCAGCAGTTCGCGGGACCCCTCAACTAATGAAAAACTGTTTTTT. Protein product: CASSSRDPSTNEKLFF.

V usage is TRBV7-9 and J usage is TRBJ2-7; D may be TRBD1 (5 bases). Germline V CDR1 and CDR2: SEHNR, FQNEAQ (reference sequence). Trimming pared 4 bases from V and 6 bases from J, leaving 19 bases between. The CDR3 sequence is 15 residues long. The CDR3 DNA sequence: TGTGCCAGCAGCTCCTGGATTAGTGGGGCACCCGAGCAGTACTTC. Its translation is CASSSWISGAPEQYF.

The chain has TRBV5-1 and TRBJ2-7, with 11 nucleotides matching TRBD1. CDR3 length equals 16 residues. Trimming took 3 bases from V and 0 from J; bases not matched to a gene: 5. Germline assignment: CDR1 SGHRS and CDR2 YFSETQ. The CDR3 reads CASSWRDRGSSYEQYV. CDR3 in DNA: TGCGCCAGCAGCTGGCGGGACAGGGGGAGCTCCTACGAGCAGTACGTC.

This clonotype was counted between two and nine times. The gene calls are TRBV12-3 or TRBV12-4 and TRBJ1-1; possible D gene TRBD1, 5 bases. V was shortened by 5 bases and J by 1 base, with 14 bases between the two germline ends. This CDR3 has 15 amino acids. CDR3 bases: TGTGCCAGCAGTCTCTTGGAGGGACCGAACACTGAAGCTTTCTTT. This encodes CASSLLEGPNTEAFF.

The table lists this clonotype with a few counts. The V and J genes are TRBV7-3 and TRBJ2-2; TRBD2 aligns across 11 bases. Trimming at V came to 4 bases and at J to 8 bases, leaving 12 bases not matched to a gene. The CDR3 is made up of 17 amino acids. Germline V lookup: CDR1 SGHTA, CDR2 FQGTGA. CDR3 protein: CASSSPVAGGPAGELFF. The CDR3 DNA reads as TGTGCCAGCAGCTCCCCTGTAGCGGGGGGGCCGGCGGGGGAGCTGTTTTTT.

This clonotype turned up a few times. Its ends do not fully match the called genes, so a read error is possible. The rearrangement links TRBV20-1 to TRBJ2-7; 10 nucleotides agree with TRBD1. The CDR3 length is 11 residues. Per germline, CDR1 DFQATT and CDR2 SNEGSKA (reference sequence). The CDR3 spells CSASTDRGRRF. In DNA form, the CDR3 reads TGCAGTGCTAGTACTGACAGGGGGCGCCGGTTC.

This CDR3 is CSARPGNIQYF. In DNA form, the CDR3 reads TGCAGTGCTAGGCCAGGAAACATTCAGTACTTC. The genes are TRBV20-1 and TRBJ2-4; no firm D call. Germline-derived CDR1 and CDR2 are DFQATT and SNEGSKA (reference sequence). V lost 3 bases and J lost 6, with 6 bases in between. The CDR3 is 11 amino acids.